This T cell receptor beta chain was recorded in a study of CD8 T cells in ankylosing spondylitis (dated by TCRdb to about 2017). Study-wide context: T cell receptor beta repertoires were profiled in healthy donors and ankylosing spondylitis patients so that disease-linked TCR variants could be found. Peripheral blood was sampled, and synovial fluid was also collected from ankylosing spondylitis patients. The full study cohort was made up of about 25 ankylosing spondylitis patients and over 90 healthy donors. Paper-wide results and their limitations: The disease-linked clones had a CD8+ phenotype and were found at relatively low frequencies in peripheral blood. Blood from ankylosing spondylitis patients appeared to be characterized by a TCR beta motif made up of several highly homologous amino acid variants. Significant enrichment of the disease-linked clones was reported in matched synovial fluid samples from ankylosing spondylitis patients. Some TCR beta motif variants had previously been reported in synovial fluid and blood of reactive arthritis patients, which suggested common disease-initiation mechanisms.

According to the germline V gene, CDR1 reads ENHRY and CDR2 reads SYGVKD. Trimming takes 0 bases off V and 8 bases off J; junction bases not matched to a gene: 2. The CDR3 contains 14 residues, cysteine and phenylalanine counted. Only the CDR3 region is kept as DNA, spanning 42 bases read in frame from base 1. Instrument used: Illumina HiSeq 2500. Quantitative 5'-RACE with molecular barcodes was the method used to prepare the TCR beta libraries. Processing in the source paper ran as follows. A new computational method based on a probabilistic model of VDJ rearrangement was used to identify disease-linked TCR variants. TCRdb took the public reads, trimmed them with fastp at Q25, ran MiXCR for clone calling and kept in-frame beta chains. One record per CDR3 amino acid sequence lists the most common genes and DNA. In this record, the V and J calls reflect TCRdb's handling and not the investigators' own analysis. This sample gives around 340,000 distinct CDR3 sequences in total; approximately 14% of them show up just once. 1.1% of the sample is in the top ten clones.

This clonotype was picked up a small number of times. Its antigen remains undetermined. No per-base quality is available; no much larger clone lies one base away. This sequence was found in a male donor with ankylosing spondylitis or in good health (not recorded which). Sequenced input: blood, either unsorted or a sorted T cell fraction (not recorded which). The chain joins TRBV10-3 to TRBJ2-1, with TRBD1 identical over 9 junction bases. CDR3 sequence: CAISESRTGDEQFF. The DNA sequence is given as TGTGCCATCAGTGAGTCGAGGACAGGGGATGAGCAGTTCTTC.